One TCR beta chain is described in this entry. Its antigen remains unidentified. The data stem from a study of Ad26.COV2.S vaccination and SARS-CoV-2 variants. Study-wide background: The study gave Ad26.COV2.S intramuscularly, once or twice 56 days apart.

Findings and limits, study-wide: Measures of TCR breadth and depth may have fallen short of total T cell responses. Similar non-spike TCR breadth was seen in vaccine and placebo recipients.

Method: immunoSEQ multiplex PCR; TCRdb's copy keeps in-frame clones and lacks some. Seen here are roughly 380,000 clones, about nine tenths observed once, and the top ten hold about 3%. The treatment is: about 20 received Ad26.COV2.S at low or high dose, single or two shots; five or six received placebo; per-sample allocation not given. Following the first vaccine or placebo injection, samples were taken on day 63. Built on an Ad26 vector, the vaccine expressed Wuhan-strain SARS-CoV-2 spike. Germline CDR1 MNHEY, CDR2 SVGEGT. The CDR3 loop spans 19 amino acids. J gave up 3 bases and V 4 bases, and 14 bases lay outside the gene matches.

This TCR derives from a person between 18 and 65 years old who received the Ad26.COV2.S COVID-19 vaccine or a placebo. The specimen comprised peripheral blood, sampled in a trial of Ad26.COV2.S vaccine versus placebo. This chain connects TRBV6-2 or TRBV6-3 to TRBJ2-1, with 11 bases fitting TRBD2. The CDR3 DNA reads as TGTGCCAGCAGTTTCCTTCCGACTAGCGGGAACGCCGGCTACAATGAGCAGTTCTTC. Translating gives CASSFLPTSGNAGYNEQFF.